This TCR beta chain comes out of a study of cytomegalovirus exposure and HLA in healthy donors. Both 60 Vbeta primers and 13 Jbeta primers went into the PCR. This table comes from immunoSEQ multiplex PCR, and its TCRdb copy is limited to in-frame clones, with some not included. The data contain approximately 85,000 clones, over 70% of them seen just once; the ten biggest clones take up 20% to 30%. The material sequenced was PBMCs. This clonotype was sampled from a woman between 50 and 59 years old in good health and CMV-seropositive.

CDR3 residues: CSVEVVVGNEQFF. The CDR3 nucleotides read TGCAGCGTTGAAGTGGTCGTCGGGAATGAGCAGTTCTTC. This chain connects TRBV29-1 to TRBJ2-1; D is uncertain. The CDR3 is made up of 13 amino acids. Germline CDR1 is SQVTM and CDR2 is ANQGSEA. The V gene lost 1 base and the J gene lost 7 bases, with 11 bases spanning the gap.